What follows are 28 T cell receptor beta chains derived from one specimen sequenced in a study of graft-versus-host responses after intestinal transplantation. These receptors are not linked to any known antigen. The repertoire was sequenced with immunoSEQ multiplex PCR; TCRdb's copy has only in-frame clones and lacks some. The profile shows 100,000 to 120,000 clones, around 95% of them singletons. The sample in question was unstimulated CD8+ T cells sorted from spleen or lymph node cells, obtained before intestinal transplant. The receptors come from a human donor who received an intestinal transplant.

CDR3 nucleotide sequence: TGTGCCAGTAGTATTGGAAATGACGAGCAGTACTTC. Translated, it gives CASSIGNDEQYF. This chain uses TRBV19 with TRBJ2-7, with D unclear. There are 12 residues in the CDR3. V lost 3 bases and J lost 5, with 8 bases in between. The germline V gene encodes CDR1 LNHDA and CDR2 SQIVND (reference sequence).

The CDR3 nucleotides read TGTGCCAGCAGCTTAGTAGGTAGCGGGGGTGGTAATGAGCAGTTCTTC. Amino acid sequence: CASSLVGSGGGNEQFF. The chain couples TRBV13 to TRBJ2-1; TRBD2 matches at 9 bases. CDR1 is PRHDT and CDR2 is FYEKMQ in the germline V gene (reference sequence). This CDR3 is 16 amino acids long. The trim removed 1 base at V and 7 bases at J, leaving 8 bases unmatched. The whole variable domain, remainder taken from reference TRBV13 and TRBJ2-1, is AAGVIQSPRHLIKEKRETATLKCYPIPRHDTVYWYQQGPGQDPQFLISFYEKMQSDKGSIPDRFSAQQFSDYHSELNMSSLELGDSALYFCASSLVGSGGGNEQFFGPGTRLTVL.

The chain has TRBV5-8 and TRBJ1-5, with D maybe TRBD1 (6 bases). CDR3 length: 15 amino acids. V dropped 1 base and J dropped 1 base, with 9 bases sitting between them. Germline values: CDR1 SGHTS, CDR2 YDEGEE. CDR3 in amino acids: CASSLWQGSNQPQHF. The CDR3 coding sequence is TGTGCCAGCAGCTTGTGGCAGGGGAGCAATCAGCCCCAGCATTTT.

This chain uses TRBV29-1 with TRBJ2-5; D unresolved. Trimming took 4 bases from V and 5 from J, leaving 8 bases between them. The CDR3 is 11 residues long. Germline CDR1 is SQVTM and CDR2 is ANQGSEA. The CDR3 region has the DNA TGCAGCGTTGGTAACACGGAGACCCAGTACTTC. This translates into CSVGNTETQYF. Full variable domain (rest looked up from reference TRBV29-1 and TRBJ2-5): SAVISQKPSRDICQRGTSLTIQCQVDSQVTMMFWYRQQPGQSLTLIATANQGSEATYESGFVIDKFPISRPNLTFSTLTVSNMSPEDSSIYLCSVGNTETQYFGPGTRLLVL.

The chain couples TRBV27 to TRBJ2-7, with TRBD1 as a possible D gene (6 bases). V was shortened by 0 bases and J by 1 base, with 7 bases between the two germline ends. This CDR3 has 14 amino acids. Germline loops: CDR1 MNHEY, CDR2 SMNVEV (reference sequence). CDR3 in amino acids: CASSLSDSSYEQYF. The CDR3 nucleotides read TGTGCCAGCAGTTTATCGGACAGTTCCTACGAGCAGTACTTC.

V usage is TRBV29-1 and J usage is TRBJ1-2; 8 bases agree with TRBD1. J lost 6 bases, V lost 6 bases, and 6 bases had no gene match. Germline CDR1 SQVTM, CDR2 ANQGSEA. The CDR3 runs 12 residues. In DNA, the CDR3 is TGCAGCGTCCCCGACAGGGGTGATGGCTACACCTTC. Translation gives CSVPDRGDGYTF.

This chain joins TRBV7-8 and TRBJ1-2, with D maybe TRBD1 (6 bases). V was clipped by 5 bases and J by 4 bases, with 20 bases between them. CDR3 size: 16 residues. Germline V lookup: CDR1 SGHVS, CDR2 FQNEAQ. The CDR3 DNA sequence: TGTGCCAGCAGCGACCCGGGGGGGGCTAGTATCTATGGCTACACCTTC. Protein product: CASSDPGGASIYGYTF.

The J gene is TRBJ2-3, the V gene TRBV28, with D possibly matching TRBD2 (7 bases). Trimming pared 5 bases from V and 3 bases from J, leaving 18 bases between. The CDR3 runs 16 residues. Per germline, CDR1 MDHEN and CDR2 SYDVKM. The CDR3 DNA reads as TGTGCCAGCAGTCTCGAGGGGGGGGCGGTGACAGATACGCAGTATTTT. This codes for CASSLEGGAVTDTQYF.

This clone appeared a few times. This chain connects TRBV19 to TRBJ1-1, with 7 bases that match TRBD1. Germline CDR1 and CDR2: LNHDA and SQIVND (reference sequence). The V and J ends lost 5 bases and 3 bases, in that order; junction bases with no gene match: 9. The CDR3 length is 15 residues. The CDR3 DNA sequence: TGTGCCAGTAGTCTTCCCAGGGGGAGGTACACTGAAGCTTTCTTT. Its protein product is CASSLPRGRYTEAFF.

The J gene is TRBJ1-2, the V gene TRBV7-8; 8 bases line up with TRBD1. The V segment lost 7 bases and the J segment 0 bases; nucleotides outside the gene matches: 10. CDR3 length: 16 amino acids. Germline V gene sequence: CDR1 SGHVS, CDR2 FQNEAQ. In DNA form, the CDR3 reads TGTGCCAGCATCCCTAGGGGGGACAGGCCTAACTATGGCTACACCTTC. Encoded protein: CASIPRGDRPNYGYTF.

This sequence joins TRBV11-1 and TRBJ2-2; D remains unclear. Germline CDR1 is SGHAT and CDR2 is FQDESV (reference sequence). The CDR3 runs to 15 residues. Trimming shortened V by 1 base and J by 1 base, and 7 bases separated the two germline ends. The CDR3 bases are TGTGCCAGCAGCTTAGGACCGAAGAACACCGGGGAGCTGTTTTTT. This sequence encodes CASSLGPKNTGELFF.

The V gene is TRBV19, the J gene TRBJ1-2; D is uncertain. Trimming took off 1 base at V and 8 bases at J, with 8 bases between the two ends. The CDR3 consists of 12 residues. CDR1 and CDR2 from the germline V gene are LNHDA and SQIVND (reference sequence). The CDR3 loop reads CASSIGPSGYTF. As DNA, the CDR3 is TGTGCCAGTAGTATAGGCCCCTCGGGCTACACCTTC. The whole variable domain, filled in from reference TRBV19 and TRBJ1-2, reads DGGITQSPKYLFRKEGQNVTLSCEQNLNHDAMYWYRQDPGQGLRLIYYSQIVNDFQKGDIAEGYSVSREKKESFPLTVTSAQKNPTAFYLCASSIGPSGYTFGSGTRLTVV.

The rearrangement joins TRBV27 to TRBJ2-2; 7 bases are shared with TRBD1. Germline CDR1 and CDR2: MNHEY and SMNVEV (reference sequence). The CDR3 is made up of 15 amino acids. V trimming: 5 bases; J trimming: 1 base; junction bases outside the gene matches: 4. Here the CDR3 reads CASSPPGGNTGELFF. For the CDR3, the DNA is TGTGCCAGCAGTCCCCCAGGGGGGAACACCGGGGAGCTGTTTTTT.

The chain has TRBV29-1 and TRBJ1-2; weak D call: TRBD1 (6 bases). V lost 2 bases to trimming and J lost 4 bases, with 14 bases between them. The CDR3 is 14 residues long. Germline CDR1 SQVTM, CDR2 ANQGSEA. CDR3 protein: CSVESSDRSYGYTF. For the CDR3, the DNA is TGCAGCGTTGAATCGTCCGACAGGAGCTATGGCTACACCTTC.

The genes are TRBV19 and TRBJ2-7; weak D call: TRBD1 (5 bases). The CDR3 is 12 amino acids. Germline values: CDR1 LNHDA, CDR2 SQIVND (reference sequence). V dropped 4 bases and J dropped 5 bases, with 9 bases sitting between them. The CDR3 here is CASSTGINEQYF. In nucleotides, the CDR3 is TGTGCCAGTAGTACAGGGATAAACGAGCAGTACTTC.

In its sample, this clone was seen once. The V call is TRBV5-8, the J call TRBJ1-5; D gene ambiguous. The germline gives CDR1 SGHTS, CDR2 YDEGEE. The CDR3 contains 14 residues. V was pared by 3 bases and J by 2 bases, with 9 bases between. CDR3 sequence (DNA): TGTGCCAGCAGCTGGCGGGGTGGCAATCAGCCCCAGCATTTT. It codes for CASSWRGGNQPQHF. The entire variable domain, with the rest obtained from reference TRBV5-8 and TRBJ1-5, is as follows: EAGVTQSPTHLIKTRGQQATLRCSPISGHTSVYWYQQALGLGLQFLLWYDEGEERNRGNFPPRFSGRQFPNYSSELNVNALELEDSALYLCASSWRGGNQPQHFGDGTRLSIL.

The chain couples TRBV4-2 to TRBJ1-4, with 7 bases that match TRBD1. In germline, CDR1 is LGHNA, CDR2 YNFKEQ. J lost 3 bases, V lost 3 bases, and 4 bases had no gene match. The CDR3 runs to 15 residues. The DNA for the CDR3 is TGTGCCAGCAGCCAGGGACAGCTCTCTAATGAAAAACTGTTTTTT. Protein: CASSQGQLSNEKLFF.

This sequence joins TRBV7-6 and TRBJ2-3; 11 nucleotides line up with TRBD2. This CDR3 is built from 15 residues. V trimming: 6 bases; J trimming: 3 bases; junction bases outside the gene matches: 5. CDR1 and CDR2 from the germline V gene are SGHVS and FNYEAQ. The CDR3 reads CASRTTSGSTDTQYF. For the CDR3, the DNA is TGTGCCAGCAGGACAACTAGCGGGAGTACAGATACGCAGTATTTT.

This chain links TRBV7-9 with TRBJ1-5, with D unclear. Trimming shortened V by 5 bases and J by 0 bases, and 11 bases separated the two germline ends. The CDR3 sequence is 15 residues long. The germline V gene encodes CDR1 SEHNR and CDR2 FQNEAQ (reference sequence). This CDR3 is CASSPSGNSNQPQHF. For the CDR3, the DNA is TGTGCCAGCAGCCCCAGCGGGAATAGCAATCAGCCCCAGCATTTT.

The rearrangement joins TRBV27 to TRBJ2-7, with 13 nucleotides matching TRBD2. This CDR3 is 17 amino acids long. CDR1 MNHEY and CDR2 SMNVEV come from the germline V gene (reference sequence). Unmatched junction bases numbered 10, after V lost 5 bases and J lost 3 bases. CDR3 amino acids: CASSKGGGLAGFYEQYF. CDR3 DNA: TGTGCCAGCAGTAAGGGCGGGGGACTAGCGGGGTTCTACGAGCAGTACTTC.

V usage is TRBV6-5 and J usage is TRBJ1-1; D unresolved. This CDR3 comprises 13 residues. Germline V CDR1 and CDR2: MNHEY, SVGAGI. Trimming pared 2 bases from V and 6 bases from J, leaving 10 bases between. In nucleotides, the CDR3 is TGTGCCAGCAGTTACACCCATCCGGCTGAAGCTTTCTTT. Translating gives CASSYTHPAEAFF.

The chain has TRBV5-1 and TRBJ1-1; 8 bases match TRBD1. The germline V gene encodes CDR1 SGHRS and CDR2 YFSETQ. CDR3 length equals 16 residues. Trimming at V came to 4 bases and at J to 4 bases, leaving 12 bases not matched to a gene. CDR3 sequence (DNA): TGCGCCAGCAGCGCGGAGACCCAGGGGGCCCGCACTGAAGCTTTCTTT. Translation gives CASSAETQGARTEAFF. Full variable domain (remainder filled in from reference TRBV5-1 and TRBJ1-1): KAGVTQTPRYLIKTRGQQVTLSCSPISGHRSVSWYQQTPGQGLQFLFEYFSETQRNKGNFPGRFSGRQFSNSRSEMNVSTLELGDSALYLCASSAETQGARTEAFFGQGTRLTVV.

The CDR3 region is CASSQLRGGNEQFF. Written as DNA, the CDR3 is TGCGCCAGCAGCCAACTCCGGGGAGGCAATGAGCAGTTCTTC. The V gene is TRBV4-1, the J gene TRBJ2-1; tentatively, D is TRBD2 (6 bases). The CDR3 length is 14 residues. Per germline, CDR1 MGHRA and CDR2 YSYEKL. V was clipped by 2 bases and J by 6 bases, with 11 bases between them.

The chain joins TRBV27 to TRBJ2-2, with TRBD1 identical over 7 bases. V dropped 3 bases and J dropped 1; count of bases not matched to a gene: 5. This CDR3 has 16 residues. Germline lookup yields CDR1 MNHEY and CDR2 SMNVEV (reference sequence). CDR3: CASSFFDRENTGELFF. CDR3 DNA: TGTGCCAGCAGTTTCTTTGACAGGGAGAACACCGGGGAGCTGTTTTTT.

In its sample, this clone was seen a few times. The chain recombines TRBV29-1 with TRBJ1-1; no clear D gene. CDR1 SQVTM and CDR2 ANQGSEA come from the germline V gene. The CDR3 covers 10 residues. Trimming removed 3 bases at V and 5 bases at J, with 4 bases between. Here the CDR3 reads CSVDGTEAFF. The CDR3 nucleotides are TGCAGCGTTGACGGGACTGAAGCTTTCTTT.

The chain couples TRBV4-1 to TRBJ2-7, with D hard to call. Germline assignment: CDR1 MGHRA and CDR2 YSYEKL. With 0 bases removed from V and 3 bases from J, the gap between germline ends came to 6 bases. The CDR3 is 13 residues long. CDR3 DNA: TGCGCCAGCAGCCAAGATAGGGACTACGAGCAGTACTTC. It translates to CASSQDRDYEQYF.

This chain uses TRBV7-6 with TRBJ2-3, with 12 nucleotides matching TRBD1. The CDR3 consists of 16 residues. The V gene end was trimmed by 4 bases and the J gene end by 6 bases; junction bases not matched to a gene: 8. CDR1 and CDR2 (germline): SGHVS, FNYEAQ. For the CDR3, the DNA is TGTGCCAGCAGCTCGTCCCCGGGACAGGGGGCCGATACGCAGTATTTT. Translating it yields CASSSSPGQGADTQYF.

This chain joins TRBV7-8 and TRBJ2-3, with TRBD1 matching 7 bases. Trimming took 5 bases from V and 0 from J; bases not matched to a gene: 2. CDR3 size: 14 residues. The V gene's germline CDR1 is SGHVS and CDR2 FQNEAQ. The CDR3 DNA reads TGTGCCAGCAGCCCGGGACAGAGCACAGATACGCAGTATTTT. It yields the protein CASSPGQSTDTQYF. Together with reference TRBV7-8 and TRBJ2-3, the CDR3 gives the full variable domain: GAGVSQSPRYKVAKRGQDVALRCDPISGHVSLFWYQQALGQGPEFLTYFQNEAQLDKSGLPSDRFFAERPEGSVSTLKIQRTQQEDSAVYLCASSPGQSTDTQYFGPGTRLTVL.